This TCR beta chain comes out of a study of blood T cell repertoires in COVID-19 (dated by TCRdb to about 2020). Regarding the research as a whole: Samples covering the acute and convalescent phases of COVID-19 were provided by collaborators in the United States, Italy and Spain. A de-identified subject ID, COVID-19 status, age in years and sex were almost always included in the sample metadata. Where available, HLA class I and class II types were taken from metadata supplied by the sample provider and were not determined by assay-based typing. Samples were obtained from the ongoing ImmuneRACE study (first 160 participants) and from about 1,300 subjects provided by 6 global collaborators. Subjects who had been exposed to COVID-19, were actively infected with it, or had recovered from it provided the deeply sampled blood TCRbeta repertoires that made up the dataset. The repertoires were released in a freely available public database meant as a resource for research on the immune response to SARS-CoV-2. The prospective study material was composed of cDNA or gDNA derived from T cells, B-cell-depleted T cells, or PBMCs.

The CDR3 numbers 15 residues from cysteine through phenylalanine. Only CDR3 DNA remains: 45 bases, in frame from the first base. V and J lose 3 bases and 7 bases, and a span of 18 bases separates them. Looking up the germline V gene yields CDR1 MDHEN and CDR2 SYDVKM. For this clone: The antigen it binds to is not known. Base qualities are not provided; no much larger clone lies one nucleotide away.

The immunoSEQ Assay, a bias-controlled multiplex PCR, was used to amplify TCRbeta CDR3 regions from genomic DNA. The study's processing was this. Nucleated cell counts per sample were estimated from amplification of reference gene primers within the assay. To quantify the absolute abundance of each unique TCRbeta CDR3 rearrangement, sequence reads were collapsed and filtered. For each sample, productive Simpson clonality was calculated as the square root of Simpson's diversity index across productive rearrangements. TCRdb stores this immuneACCESS table with in-frame sequences only. Part of the clones is absent; in the studies checked, under half of the shortfall reflects unresolved V genes, and no reason is known for the rest. V and J calls and clone size follow that table, whereas D and trimming were derived from the DNA. The sample table holds 400,000 or so clones, of which approximately 90% were seen once. Roughly 0.78% of the sample is in the top ten clones.

Study-wide findings and limitations: Clinical and demographic metadata were provided uncurated, with the amount varying by source and participant.

In Seattle, one collaborating source enrolled patients while the infection was active and tracked those patients longitudinally over the course of disease. Whole blood was collected in K2EDTA tubes by collaborating institutions according to the institutions' own protocols. For TCRbeta analysis, collaborators shipped samples in one of three forms: frozen whole blood, isolated PBMCs, or DNA extracted from either of those sample types. The sample consisted of peripheral blood. The chain employs TRBV28 and TRBJ1-2; the D gene remains uncertain. This TCR came from a man between 18 and 29 years old with COVID-19, enrolled during active disease. The base sequence is TGTGCCAGCAGTTTCGGCGGGGTCGCACGTTTTGGCTACACCTTC. This codes for CASSFGGVARFGYTF.